What follows are 27 T cell receptor beta chains derived from one specimen sequenced in a study of cytomegalovirus exposure and HLA in healthy donors (dated by TCRdb to about 2017). Library creation used the immunoSEQ multiplex PCR assay. TCRdb took over this immuneACCESS table, retaining in-frame rearrangements with V and J assigned. Such tables are incomplete; in checked studies, under half of the missing clones stem from an unresolved V gene, and the remainder is unexplained. For this sample there are 38,000 or so clones; about 93% appear just once. The ten largest clones add up to around 3.4% of the sample. Sample: PBMCs. The source of these receptors is a man younger than 30 in good health and CMV-seronegative.

J is TRBJ1-2 and V is TRBV29-1; D is unclear. Germline V gives CDR1 SQVTM, CDR2 ANQGSEA. The CDR3 sequence is 12 residues long. Trimming stripped 4 bases from V and 4 bases from J, with 10 bases between. This chain's CDR3 is CSVAGVSYGYTF. Written as DNA, the CDR3 is TGCAGCGTTGCCGGGGTGAGCTATGGCTACACCTTC.

V and J are TRBV19 and TRBJ1-2, with TRBD1 identical over 8 bases. This CDR3 has 15 residues. The J segment lost 4 bases and the V segment lost 5 bases, leaving 9 bases of the junction unmatched. The V gene's germline CDR1 is LNHDA and CDR2 SQIVND (reference sequence). In DNA, the CDR3 is TGTGCCAGTAGTCCCGGACAGGGCCTTTCCTATGGCTACACCTTC. This sequence encodes CASSPGQGLSYGYTF. Drawing the rest from reference TRBV19 and TRBJ1-2, the complete variable domain is DGGITQSPKYLFRKEGQNVTLSCEQNLNHDAMYWYRQDPGQGLRLIYYSQIVNDFQKGDIAEGYSVSREKKESFPLTVTSAQKNPTAFYLCASSPGQGLSYGYTFGSGTRLTVV.

This chain links TRBV30 with TRBJ1-4; D call uncertain. Germline V gene sequence: CDR1 GTSNPN, CDR2 SVGIG (reference sequence). V was clipped by 6 bases and J by 8 bases, with 13 bases between them. The CDR3 totals 12 residues. CDR3 residues: CACPGVGEKLFF. The CDR3 DNA reads as TGTGCCTGCCCCGGGGTCGGGGAAAAACTGTTTTTT.

The V and J genes are TRBV2 and TRBJ2-7; TRBD1 matches at 10 bases. CDR3 length equals 17 residues. V dropped 1 base and J dropped 5; count of bases not matched to a gene: 11. The germline V gene has CDR1 SNHLY and CDR2 FYNNEI. CDR3 sequence: CASSEGGRGTGVDEQYF. CDR3 sequence (DNA): TGTGCCAGCAGTGAAGGCGGCCGGGGGACAGGGGTAGACGAGCAGTACTTC.

This rearrangement joins TRBV4-2 to TRBJ2-7, with TRBD2 as a possible D gene (6 bases). Per germline, CDR1 LGHNA and CDR2 YNFKEQ. The CDR3 has 18 residues. V shed 0 bases and J shed 2 bases, with 20 bases lying between them. The CDR3 reads CASSQDVILGGKAYEQYF. CDR3 nucleotides: TGTGCCAGCAGCCAAGATGTCATTTTGGGCGGGAAAGCCTACGAGCAGTACTTC.

The rearrangement joins TRBV18 to TRBJ1-4, with 11 positions matching TRBD1. This CDR3 is 15 amino acids long. With 0 bases clipped from V and 7 bases from J, the junction kept 1 base outside the gene matches. From germline, CDR1 is KGHSH and CDR2 LQKENI. The CDR3 loop reads CASSPPGQGGEKLFF. CDR3 nucleotides: TGTGCCAGCTCACCACCGGGACAGGGGGGTGAAAAACTGTTTTTT.

The J gene is TRBJ2-2, the V gene TRBV7-9, with TRBD1 identical over 7 bases. The germline V gene has CDR1 SEHNR and CDR2 FQNEAQ (reference sequence). This CDR3 is 17 amino acids long. Losses at the gene ends were 3 bases for V and 5 bases for J; bases not matched to a gene: 12. The CDR3 spells CASSFGNSQGETGELFF. CDR3 in DNA: TGTGCCAGCAGCTTCGGAAATTCGCAGGGGGAGACCGGGGAGCTGTTTTTT.

V usage is TRBV5-1 and J usage is TRBJ2-5, with 12 bases matching TRBD2. The CDR3 totals 20 residues. Looked up from germline, CDR1 is SGHRS and CDR2 is YFSETQ. Trimming cost V 4 bases and J 7 bases; bases outside gene matches: 23. The CDR3 region has the DNA TGCGCCAGCAGCATGGGACTAGCGGGCACTACCTTCGCGGTGGTAGGGACCCAGTACTTC. Encoded protein: CASSMGLAGTTFAVVGTQYF.

V usage is TRBV7-2 and J usage is TRBJ2-3; 12 positions agree with TRBD2. Unmatched junction bases numbered 3, after V lost 1 base and J lost 1 base. This CDR3 is built from 17 residues. The germline V gene encodes CDR1 SGHTA and CDR2 FQGNSA. The CDR3 nucleotides are TGTGCCAGCAGCTTAGGTCTAGCGGGGGGGCGCACAGATACGCAGTATTTT. It encodes CASSLGLAGGRTDTQYF. Based on the CDR3 plus reference TRBV7-2 and TRBJ2-3, the full variable domain is GAGVSQSPSNKVTEKGKDVELRCDPISGHTALYWYRQSLGQGLEFLIYFQGNSAPDKSGLPSDRFSAERTGGSVSTLTIQRTQQEDSAVYLCASSLGLAGGRTDTQYFGPGTRLTVL.

The genes are TRBV15 and TRBJ1-1; D unresolved. Trimming removed 1 base at V and 1 base at J, with 10 bases between. The V gene's germline CDR1 is LNHNV and CDR2 YYDKDF (reference sequence). CDR3 size: 15 residues. This CDR3 is CATSRGGNSNTEAFF. Here the CDR3 DNA reads TGTGCCACCAGCAGAGGAGGAAATTCGAACACTGAAGCTTTCTTT.

The V and J genes are TRBV27 and TRBJ2-2, with D maybe TRBD2 (6 bases). CDR1 is MNHEY, CDR2 SMNVEV, per germline (reference sequence). Trimming took 8 bases from V and 4 from J, leaving 14 bases between them. This CDR3 is built from 14 residues. In nucleotides, the CDR3 is TGTGCCAGCCTCTTCCCCGGGGGCACCGGGGAGCTGTTTTTT. This sequence encodes CASLFPGGTGELFF.

This sequence joins TRBV12-5 and TRBJ1-1, with D possibly matching TRBD1 (6 bases). CDR3 length: 13 amino acids. Deletions cut 7 bases from V and 5 bases from J, with 14 bases between. CDR1 and CDR2 from the germline V gene are LGHNT and FRNRAP. The CDR3 nucleotides are TGTGCTAGTGTCTTTTTGGACAGTACTGAAGCTTTCTTT. Residues: CASVFLDSTEAFF.

The J gene is TRBJ1-5, the V gene TRBV7-2; 7 positions match TRBD1. Trimming at V came to 5 bases and at J to 3 bases, leaving 13 bases not matched to a gene. CDR1 is SGHTA and CDR2 is FQGNSA in the germline V gene. The CDR3 has 17 residues. In DNA, the CDR3 is TGTGCCAGCAGCCCCGCTTGGACAGGATTAGCCAATCAGCCCCAGCATTTT. It is translated as CASSPAWTGLANQPQHF.

This chain connects TRBV6-4 to TRBJ2-3; 11 positions agree with TRBD2. Germline CDR1 is MRHNA and CDR2 is SNTAGT. V gave up 5 bases and J gave up 6 bases; unmatched junction bases: 4. The CDR3 extends over 14 amino acids. The CDR3 nucleotides are TGTGCCAGCAGTCCTAGCGGGGGGATGGATACGCAGTATTTT. Protein: CASSPSGGMDTQYF.

This clone was seen only once. V gene TRBV7-9 combines with J gene TRBJ2-7; the match to TRBD2 covers 10 bases. Trimming cost V 3 bases and J 3 bases; bases outside gene matches: 14. This CDR3 has 18 amino acids. Per the germline V gene, CDR1 is SEHNR and CDR2 is FQNEAQ (reference sequence). The CDR3 DNA sequence: TGTGCCAGCAGCTTGTTCGGACTAGCGGCTAACCGTTTCTACGAGCAGTACTTC. Protein: CASSLFGLAANRFYEQYF.

The rearrangement joins TRBV7-8 to TRBJ2-3; D possibly corresponds to TRBD2 (5 bases). The V and J ends lost 4 bases and 12 bases respectively, with 14 bases between them. The CDR3 contains 12 residues. Germline V gives CDR1 SGHVS, CDR2 FQNEAQ. DNA of the CDR3: TGTGCCAGCAGCTCCCCGGGGTTACTTCAGTATTTT. This encodes CASSSPGLLQYF.

The chain uses TRBV7-8 and TRBJ2-1, with 8 bases lining up with TRBD1. CDR3 size: 15 residues. The V and J ends lost 5 bases and 5 bases, in that order; junction bases with no gene match: 8. The germline V gene encodes CDR1 SGHVS and CDR2 FQNEAQ. The CDR3 DNA reads TGTGCCAGCAGCCCCGGACAGGGCGTCCACAATGAGCAGTTCTTC. Its protein product is CASSPGQGVHNEQFF.

The chain combines TRBV2 with TRBJ2-7; 7 bases line up with TRBD1. The CDR3 runs to 14 residues. Per germline, CDR1 SNHLY and CDR2 FYNNEI. V was pared by 6 bases and J by 3 bases, with 8 bases of the junction left unmatched. The CDR3 sequence is CASSGTVRIYEQYF. The CDR3 DNA follows: TGTGCCAGCAGCGGGACAGTCCGTATCTACGAGCAGTACTTC.

The chain links TRBV21-1 to TRBJ1-5. TRBV21-1 is shown as a pseudogene. The CDR3 is made up of 19 amino acids. For the CDR3, the DNA is TGTGCCAGCAGCAAAGATCGGTCGGGGATCTCGTTAAGCAATCAGCCCCAGCATTTT. Its protein is CASSKDRSGISLSNQPQHF.

This chain connects TRBV2 to TRBJ1-5, with D hard to call. V gave up 8 bases and J gave up 7 bases, with 12 bases separating them. The CDR3 runs 12 residues. In germline, CDR1 is SNHLY, CDR2 FYNNEI. The CDR3: CASRPIGQPQHF. Written as DNA, the CDR3 is TGTGCCAGCCGCCCGATCGGGCAGCCCCAGCATTTT.

This chain connects TRBV5-4 to TRBJ1-2; 8 nucleotides match TRBD1. CDR1 SGHNT and CDR2 YYREEE come from the germline V gene (reference sequence). V lost 3 bases and J lost 2; bases outside the gene matches: 6. This CDR3 contains 15 residues. The CDR3 sequence is CASSSLDRANYGYTF. DNA of the CDR3: TGTGCCAGCAGCTCGTTGGACAGGGCCAACTATGGCTACACCTTC.

In this sample, this clone turned up a few times. J is TRBJ1-5 and V is TRBV30, with D perhaps TRBD1 (6 bases). CDR1 and CDR2 (germline): GTSNPN, SVGIG (reference sequence). The length of the CDR3 is 13 residues. Trimming left V 1 base short and J 6 bases short, with 10 bases between. CDR3 region: CAWSAGVGQPQHF. CDR3 bases: TGTGCCTGGAGTGCAGGGGTTGGTCAGCCCCAGCATTTT.

The chain uses TRBV19 and TRBJ1-1, with 8 nucleotides matching TRBD1. V was pared by 6 bases and J by 1 base, with 7 bases of the junction left unmatched. The CDR3 sequence is 15 residues long. CDR1 and CDR2 from the germline V gene are LNHDA and SQIVND (reference sequence). The DNA of the CDR3 is TGTGCCAGTAGGAGCCAGGGGGCTGCGAACACTGAAGCTTTCTTT. It specifies CASRSQGAANTEAFF.

The chain couples TRBV27 to TRBJ2-7, with 7 positions matching TRBD1. The CDR3 has 15 amino acids. V was clipped by 6 bases and J by 0 bases; unmatched bases: 8. CDR1 is MNHEY and CDR2 is SMNVEV in the germline V gene (reference sequence). DNA of the CDR3: TGTGCCAGCAGCCCGGGACAGCCGAGCTCCTACGAGCAGTACTTC. Encoded protein: CASSPGQPSSYEQYF.

The V call is TRBV18, the J call TRBJ2-7, with 7 positions matching TRBD2. CDR1 is KGHSH, CDR2 LQKENI, per germline. CDR3 length: 14 amino acids. V lost 3 bases and J lost 6; bases outside the gene matches: 8. The CDR3 DNA is TGTGCCAGCTCACCTGCGGCGGGAGTAAGCGAGCAGTACTTC. The encoded protein is CASSPAAGVSEQYF.

The rearrangement joins TRBV25-1 to TRBJ2-2; D is ambiguous. Germline assignment: CDR1 MGHDK and CDR2 SYGVNS. The length of the CDR3 is 11 residues. V lost 6 bases to trimming and J lost 7 bases, with 6 bases between them. Here the CDR3 reads CASRGVGELFF. The DNA for the CDR3 is TGTGCCAGCAGGGGCGTCGGGGAGCTGTTTTTT.

V is TRBV19 and J is TRBJ1-1; D is uncertain. Between the trimmed V and J ends, which lost 5 bases and 6 bases, there was a span of 13 bases. Per germline, CDR1 LNHDA and CDR2 SQIVND (reference sequence). The CDR3 totals 13 residues. The CDR3 loop is CASSVQDKAEAFF. The CDR3 bases are TGTGCCAGTAGTGTTCAGGATAAGGCTGAAGCTTTCTTT.